These T cell receptor beta chains were read from a single sample in a study of T cell responses to AZD1222 COVID-19 vaccine. The protocol was immunoSEQ multiplex PCR, while the TCRdb copy is restricted to in-frame clones and leaves out a portion. The table shows around 20,000 clones, with around 81% occurring only once. The sample here was peripheral blood, taken 28 days after the second AZD1222 dose. These receptors were obtained from an adult who received the AZD1222 COVID-19 vaccine. The CDR3 runs from the conserved cysteine through the conserved F or W. A D gene is named only where the DNA matches it firmly. Part of the rows lack a size; the others show once, few, many or a class for expanded clones.

J gene | clone size | D gene | V gene | CDR3 DNA | CDR3 protein
TRBJ2-7 | few | NA | TRBV6-5 | TGTGCCAGCAGAGACAAGACCTTAGCCGGGGACGAGCAGTACTTC | CASRDKTLAGDEQYF
TRBJ2-7 | NA | TRBD2 | TRBV7-2 | TGTGCCAGCAGCTTAGGCCCTGGACTAGCGAACTCCTACGAGCAGTACTTC | CASSLGPGLANSYEQYF
TRBJ1-2 | NA | NA | TRBV6-6 | TGTGCCAGCAGCCCAGGGGAATTCGATGGCTACACCTTC | CASSPGEFDGYTF
TRBJ2-6 | NA | NA | TRBV4-1 | TGCGCCAGCAGTCCCCGTGCGGGAAACACCAACTCTGGGGCCAACGTCCTGACTTTC | CASSPRAGNTNSGANVLTF
TRBJ2-3 | NA | TRBD2 | TRBV4-3 | TGCGCCAGCAGCCAAGACGCGGGAGGGACCGATACGCAGTATTTT | CASSQDAGGTDTQYF
TRBJ1-1 | NA | NA | TRBV29-1 | TGCAGCGTCCTGGGGGGGGCTTACACTGAAGCTTTCTTT | CSVLGGAYTEAFF
TRBJ2-7 | NA | NA | TRBV20-1 | TGCAGTGCTTTTACAGGGTACGAGCAGTACTTC | CSAFTGYEQYF
TRBJ1-6 | NA | TRBD1 | TRBV9 | TGTGCCAGCAGCGTGGGGACAGTAAATAATTCACCCCTCCACTTT | CASSVGTVNNSPLHF
TRBJ1-1 | NA | NA | TRBV6-5 | TGTGCCAGCAGTTACGGGGAAAGGTTCACTGAAGCTTTCTTT | CASSYGERFTEAFF
TRBJ1-1 | NA | NA | TRBV18 | TGTGCCAGCTCACCCTCAGGGGTTAACACTGAAGCTTTCTTT | CASSPSGVNTEAFF
TRBJ2-1 | few | NA | TRBV7-7 | TGTGCCAGCAGCTCTACAGGGAGCTCCTACAATGAGCAGTTCTTC | CASSSTGSSYNEQFF
TRBJ1-6 | NA | NA | TRBV4-2 | TGTGCCAGCAGCCAAGATAGGGGACAAGGGTATTCACCCCTCCACTTT | CASSQDRGQGYSPLHF
TRBJ2-3 | NA | TRBD2 | TRBV9 | TGTGCCAGCAGCGTATCCGGGGGGGGCGCAGATACGCAGTATTTT | CASSVSGGGADTQYF
TRBJ1-5 | NA | NA | TRBV9 | TGTGCCAGCAGCGAGCGGAGGACGGGGCAGCCCCAGCATTTT | CASSERRTGQPQHF
TRBJ2-5 | NA | NA | TRBV19 | TGTGCCAGTAGTATCTGGCAGCAAGAGACCCAGTACTTC | CASSIWQQETQYF
TRBJ1-3 | NA | NA | TRBV2 | TGTGCCAGCAGTTACAGGGAGGCTGGAAACACCATATATTTT | CASSYREAGNTIYF
TRBJ1-1 | NA | TRBD1 | TRBV19 | TGTGCCAGTAGTATAGCAGGAACAGGGGGCAAGACTGAAGCTTTCTTT | CASSIAGTGGKTEAFF
TRBJ2-3 | NA | TRBD2 | TRBV30 | TGTGCCTGGAGTCAACCGTTGGGACTAGCGGGAACGGATCTTTACACAGATACGCAGTATTTT | CAWSQPLGLAGTDLYTDTQYF
TRBJ2-3 | NA | NA | TRBV3-1/TRBV3-2 | TGTGCCAGCAGCCTGGACGGCCGAGGGGCAGATACGCAGTATTTT | CASSLDGRGADTQYF
TRBJ1-6 | NA | NA | TRBV5-1 | TGCGCCACTAGAGATATGGGAGGGAATTCACCCCTCCACTTT | CATRDMGGNSPLHF
TRBJ2-1 | once | TRBD1 | TRBV10-3 | TGTGCCATCAGTGAGCCGGGACAGGGATACAATGAGCAGTTCTTC | CAISEPGQGYNEQFF
TRBJ1-5 | NA | NA | TRBV18 | TGTGCCAGCTCACCAAACGGGGGCGGACAGCCCCAGCATTTT | CASSPNGGGQPQHF
TRBJ2-6 | NA | NA | TRBV6-6 | TGTGCCAGCAACTTGACACCACAATCTGGGGCCAACGTCCTGACTTTC | CASNLTPQSGANVLTF
TRBJ2-7 | NA | NA | TRBV10-2 | TGCGCCAGCAGTGACTGGGGGGCGGGATACGAGCAGTACTTC | CASSDWGAGYEQYF
TRBJ2-2 | NA | TRBD2 | TRBV9 | TGTGCCAGCTCTGTACGGGGACTAGTATCCGGGGAGCTGTTTTTT | CASSVRGLVSGELFF
TRBJ2-1 | NA | NA | TRBV5-4 | TGTGCCAGCAGCTTCAAGGCAAGCTCCTACAATGAGCAGTTCTTC | CASSFKASSYNEQFF
TRBJ2-2 | NA | TRBD1 | TRBV29-1 | TGCAGCGTCCAAGCCGGGACAGGGAACACCGGGGAGCTGTTTTTT | CSVQAGTGNTGELFF
TRBJ2-2 | NA | NA | TRBV2 | TGTGCCAGCAGGAGGACGAACACCGGGGAGCTGTTTTTT | CASRRTNTGELFF
TRBJ2-1 | NA | TRBD2 | TRBV14 | TGTGCCAGCAGCCCCCAAGGTAGCGGGGACTTCAATGAGCAGTTCTTC | CASSPQGSGDFNEQFF
TRBJ2-3 | few | TRBD2 | TRBV30 | TGTGCCTGGAGTGTACGCCCCCCTAGCGGGGGGCCGGATACGCAGTATTTT | CAWSVRPPSGGPDTQYF
TRBJ2-7 | NA | NA | TRBV27 | TGTGCCAGCAGTTTATCCCCACGGGTCGGGGACGAGCAGTACTTC | CASSLSPRVGDEQYF
TRBJ2-5 | NA | NA | TRBV5-1 | TGCGCCAGCAGCTTGGAGGCAGAAGAGACCCAGTACTTC | CASSLEAEETQYF
TRBJ1-2 | NA | NA | TRBV6-1 | TGTGCCAGCAGTGAACATTCACAGGGCCACTATGGCTACACCTTC | CASSEHSQGHYGYTF
TRBJ2-7 | NA | TRBD1 | TRBV5-1 | TGCGCCAGCAGCTTGGCCCAGGGGGCCTACGAGCAGTACTTC | CASSLAQGAYEQYF
TRBJ1-5 | NA | NA | TRBV5-1 | TGCGCCAGCAGCTTGGGGCCCAATCAGCCCCAGCATTTT | CASSLGPNQPQHF
TRBJ2-5 | once | TRBD2 | TRBV25-1 | TGTGCCAGCAGTGATAGCGGGGGAGATAGGTACCAAGAGACCCAGTACTTC | CASSDSGGDRYQETQYF
TRBJ1-5 | NA | NA | TRBV27 | TGTGCCAGCAGTTTGGGGGACGGAGATTCATATAGCAATCAGCCCCAGCATTTT | CASSLGDGDSYSNQPQHF
TRBJ2-7 | NA | TRBD1 | TRBV6-4 | TGTGCCAGCAGTGGGGGGACAGACTCCTACGAGCAGTACTTC | CASSGGTDSYEQYF
TRBJ2-5 | NA | NA | TRBV18 | TGTGCCAGCTCACCACCCTCCTCGGAGACCCAGTACTTC | CASSPPSSETQYF
TRBJ2-3 | NA | TRBD2 | TRBV18 | TGTGCCAGCTCCCGACTAGCGGGGGGGCCAGGAGATACGCAGTATTTT | CASSRLAGGPGDTQYF
TRBJ1-3 | NA | NA | TRBV2 | TGTGCCAGCGGTCCCTCAAGCTCTGGAAACACCATATATTTT | CASGPSSSGNTIYF